The entry below gives a single TCR beta chain sequence along with its context. This sample was included in a study of blood T cell repertoires in COVID-19. V shed 8 bases, J shed 11 bases, and the junction held 6 bases outside the gene matches. This CDR3 comprises 13 residues. From germline, CDR1 is WSHSY and CDR2 SAAADI. Produced via immunoSEQ multiplex PCR; TCRdb's table is partial and in-frame only. The sample lists fewer than 400,000 clones; 87% were seen once. The receptor's source is a woman aged 50 to 65 who had recovered from COVID-19. Sequencing input: PBMCs or T cells enriched from blood (not recorded which). J is TRBJ2-2 and V is TRBV10-2; 12 positions agree with TRBD2. The CDR3 loop reads CASHLAGGRELFF. The CDR3 DNA sequence: TGCGCCAGCCATCTAGCGGGGGGGCGTGAGCTGTTTTTT.